This T cell receptor (beta chain) was identified during a study of control samples from healthy donors and cancer patients. The V gene lost 0 bases and the J gene lost 7 bases, with 12 bases spanning the gap. Germline V CDR1 and CDR2: LGHNT, FRNRAP. This CDR3 is 15 amino acids long. The data were produced by immunoSEQ multiplex PCR, yet TCRdb's version contains in-frame clones alone and is incomplete. The data show roughly 120,000 clones, with around nine tenths seen just once and roughly 4% held by the top ten. This TCR was recovered from a human donor in good health. The donor label of this sample is uncertain. Sequenced: blood. The V call is TRBV12-5, the J call TRBJ1-4; no firm D call. CDR3 residues: CASGLVLEGAEKLFF. The CDR3 nucleotides are TGTGCTAGTGGTTTGGTACTGGAGGGCGCTGAAAAACTGTTTTTT.